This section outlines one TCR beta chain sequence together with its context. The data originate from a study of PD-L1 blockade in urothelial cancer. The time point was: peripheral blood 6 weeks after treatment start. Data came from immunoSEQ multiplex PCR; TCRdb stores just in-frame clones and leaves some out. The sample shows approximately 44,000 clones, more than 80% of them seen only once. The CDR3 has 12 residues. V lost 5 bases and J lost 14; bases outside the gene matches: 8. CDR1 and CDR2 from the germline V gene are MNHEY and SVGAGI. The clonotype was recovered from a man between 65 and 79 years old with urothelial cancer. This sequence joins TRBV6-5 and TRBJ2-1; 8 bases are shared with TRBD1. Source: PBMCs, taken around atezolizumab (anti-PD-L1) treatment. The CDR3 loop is CASSESGGGEFF. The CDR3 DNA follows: TGTGCCAGCAGTGAATCAGGGGGCGGGGAGTTCTTC.